This T cell receptor beta chain derives from a study of CD8 T cells in Susac syndrome. Note on this clonotype: Its antigen is unidentified.

RNA, at roughly 0.45 to 1 ug, was reverse transcribed with random hexamers. TCRdb fed the immunoSEQ multiplex PCR reads into MiXCR, producing one record per CDR3 protein. In the table there are more than 150,000 distinct CDR3 sequences, 95% of which are singletons. Points from the study as a whole: The study's TCR sequencing and HLA analysis drew on a certain number of individuals. That number was acknowledged as relatively small.

The V segment lost 1 base and the J segment 4 bases; nucleotides outside the gene matches: 14. The CDR3 is 18 amino acids. Germline assignment: CDR1 MGHRA and CDR2 YSYEKL. The material sequenced was CD4+ T cells from PBMCs. The clonotype was recovered from a human donor with Susac syndrome. This chain joins TRBV4-1 and TRBJ1-1, with 8 bases lining up with TRBD1. As DNA, the CDR3 is TGCGCCAGCAGCCAAGCGGGGGGGCAGGGGGCATTAGGCACTGAAGCTTTCTTT. It specifies CASSQAGGQGALGTEAFF.